Listed here is a single TCR beta chain. Its antigen is currently not known. No much larger clone is present one base from it, and per-base qualities are unavailable. On a MiSeq, deep resolution sequencing aimed for a depth between 1 in 1 million and 1 in 200,000 T cells, with each clonotype covered 10x on average. TCR beta libraries were generated with the immunoSEQ hsTCRB Kit. Per the authors' processing: Data were analyzed with ImmunoSEQ Data Assistant and ImmunoSEQ Analyzer, with V, D and J genes assigned per IMGT definitions. Clonality, with values ranging from 0 to 1, was calculated as one minus the normalized Shannon entropy of productive rearrangement frequencies. Public clonotype analysis was restricted to overrepresented clonotypes comprising at least 0.05% of each patient's repertoire. Repertoires from some 14 age-matched healthy donors in immuneACCESS were used as clonality controls. Imported from immuneACCESS, the table was reduced by TCRdb to in-frame sequences with V and J called. These copies leave out some clones; in studies compared against another copy, an unresolved V gene accounts for under half, and the cause of the remainder is not known. V and J calls and clone size come straight from that table; D and trimming were deduced from the DNA. In all, the sample holds approximately 60,000 clones, and around 52% of those were seen once. Of the sample, about 24% is held by the ten largest clones.

The source of the sample is a study of cytotoxic CD8 clonotypes in ibrutinib-treated CLL (dated by TCRdb to the early 2020s). Context from the whole study: The cohort was composed of approximately 11 relapsed/refractory and around 14 treatment-naive patients; IGHV unmutated status was identified in around 17 patients. Response samples were obtained after a median of 12 months of treatment, with a range of about 6 to 36 months. Partial responses were observed in about 24 patients and complete responses in 2; after a median follow-up of 68 months, remission was maintained in approximately 14 patients and progression was observed in approximately 12. Samples averaged roughly 260,000 productive templates and more than 85,000 productive rearrangements. Every sample from remission and from progressive disease was obtained while the patients were still on ibrutinib. Cryopreserved peripheral blood mononuclear cells were collected at three points: before therapy, at response, and at either sustained remission or disease progression. Of the 86 participants in the trial, 20 to 30 had longitudinal samples available.

Reading the label with the study, this specimen's time point is: progressive disease on ibrutinib. For TCR beta library preparation, about 2.1 micrograms of genomic DNA were extracted from the cryopreserved PBMCs. High-throughput TCR beta sequencing was performed on longitudinal blood samples from CLL patients receiving ibrutinib monotherapy. The patients were enrolled in a single-center, open-label phase 2 trial of ibrutinib monotherapy. The CDR3 starts with the cysteine, ends with the phenylalanine, and has 16 residues. Kept here is only the CDR3 DNA, which spans 48 bases and is read in frame from base 1. V and J are trimmed by 3 bases and 2 bases, and the gene matches miss 2 bases of the junction. Taken from the germline V gene, the CDR1 and CDR2 loops are KGHSH and LQKENI. What the research found in general, with its limitations: At baseline, clonality was higher than in age-matched healthy donors and showed a strong correlation with circulating CD8+ T-cell counts. Clonality rose at ibrutinib response, remained stable during sustained remission, and dropped back toward baseline at progression. Sampling times were not matched between patients in sustained remission and patients whose disease was progressing, and lymph node repertoires were not examined. Public clonotypes were rare and either shrank or stayed stable during treatment, and the rise in clonality at ibrutinib response reflected expansion of private clonotypes.

The sequencing here drew on PBMCs, taken at disease progression, from a patient treated with ibrutinib. The TCR sequence derives from a human donor with chronic lymphocytic leukemia. The V gene is TRBV18 and the J gene is TRBJ2-3; the junction holds 13 bases that match TRBD2. The DNA sequence is as follows: TGTGCCAGCTCACCGGGACTAGCGGGGTTCACAGATACGCAGTATTTT. It codes for CASSPGLAGFTDTQYF.